This paragraph covers one T cell receptor beta chain sequence. Antigen unknown. A 5'RACE template switching approach incorporating UMIs was used to make TCR beta cDNA. TCRdb re-called the 5' RACE reads; one entry per CDR3 protein, DNA not given. This table holds roughly 300,000 distinct CDR3 sequences. Germline V gene sequence: CDR1 SGHRS, CDR2 YFSETQ. This CDR3 contains 13 residues. The entry originates in a study of T cells expressing NK-cell markers. Study-wide context: Obtained from sorted CD3+CD56+NKG2C+, CD3+CD56+NKG2C- and CD3+CD56-NKG2C+ T cells were the TCR beta repertoires. Sequencing covered eight donors, seven HCMV-seropositive and one seronegative.

Study results and caveats: The CD3+CD56-NKG2C+ fraction of a few donors was also led by these clonotypes.

This clonotype was sampled from a woman between 18 and 70 years old in good health. V gene TRBV5-1 combines with J gene TRBJ2-5. Specimen: blood T cells: a sorted CD56 or NKG2C T cell subset, CD4+ or CD8+ T cells, or bulk PBMC T cells (not recorded which). The CDR3 here is CASSFLGRETQYF.